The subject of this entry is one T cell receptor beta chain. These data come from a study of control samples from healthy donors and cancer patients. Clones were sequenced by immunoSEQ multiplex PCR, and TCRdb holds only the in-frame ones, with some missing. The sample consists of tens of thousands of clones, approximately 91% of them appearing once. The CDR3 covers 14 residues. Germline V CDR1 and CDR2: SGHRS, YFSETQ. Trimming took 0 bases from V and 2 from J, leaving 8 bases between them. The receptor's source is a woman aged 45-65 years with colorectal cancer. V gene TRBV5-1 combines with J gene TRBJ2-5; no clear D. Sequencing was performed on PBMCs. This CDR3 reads CASSLASQQETQYF. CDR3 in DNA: TGCGCCAGCAGCTTGGCCTCACAGCAAGAGACCCAGTACTTC.